This T cell receptor beta chain was sequenced for a study of blood T cell repertoires in COVID-19. V lost 4 bases, J lost 4 bases, and 1 base stayed unmatched. The CDR3 runs to 13 residues. Germline V gene sequence: CDR1 SGHNT, CDR2 YENEEA. Profiled with immunoSEQ multiplex PCR; TCRdb holds only in-frame clones, not every one. The sample has 250,000 to 350,000 clones; about nine tenths are singletons. Sequenced input: peripheral blood. The sequence was collected from a woman aged 35 to 49 who had recovered from COVID-19. The chain recombines TRBV11-3 with TRBJ2-1; TRBD1 aligns across 7 bases. The DNA of the CDR3 is TGTGCCAGCAGCTCGGGACAGTACAATGAGCAGTTCTTC. Amino acid sequence: CASSSGQYNEQFF.